What follows are 16 T cell receptor beta chains derived from one specimen sequenced in a study of cytomegalovirus exposure and HLA in healthy donors. It was with 60 Vbeta and 13 Jbeta primers that the PCR ran. Method: immunoSEQ multiplex PCR; TCRdb's copy keeps in-frame clones and lacks some. Counted here are 150,000 to 200,000 clones, approximately 80% occurring once; the ten biggest clones make up approximately 6%. The sample consisted of PBMCs. The origin of the receptors is a woman in her twenties or thirties in good health and CMV-seropositive.

Only one count was recorded for this clone. The chain uses TRBV9 and TRBJ2-3; weak D call: TRBD2 (6 bases). V shed 4 bases and J shed 3 bases, with 12 bases lying between them. The CDR3 has 14 residues. CDR1 is SGDLS, CDR2 YYNGEE, per germline. The CDR3 nucleotides are TGTGCCAGCAGCCGGGAGTCCAGGACAGATACGCAGTATTTT. Its protein is CASSRESRTDTQYF.

This chain links TRBV19 with TRBJ1-1; 9 bases line up with TRBD1. V was clipped by 5 bases and J by 2 bases; unmatched bases: 21. The CDR3 totals 20 residues. Germline V CDR1 and CDR2: LNHDA, SQIVND (reference sequence). CDR3 coding DNA: TGTGCCAGTAGTTCGGGATCCGGGACAGGGAAGAGGGGGATTAACACTGAAGCTTTCTTT. Encoded protein: CASSSGSGTGKRGINTEAFF.

The J gene is TRBJ1-2, the V gene TRBV15; the match to TRBD1 covers 10 bases. J lost 6 bases, V lost 1 base, and 8 bases had no gene match. Per the germline V gene, CDR1 is LNHNV and CDR2 is YYDKDF (reference sequence). The CDR3 is 16 residues long. CDR3 DNA: TGTGCCACCAGCAGAGGAGGACCGGGACAGGGGAATGGCTACACCTTC. This encodes CATSRGGPGQGNGYTF. The whole variable domain, remainder taken from reference TRBV15 and TRBJ1-2, is DAMVIQNPRYQVTQFGKPVTLSCSQTLNHNVMYWYQQKSSQAPKLLFHYYDKDFNNEADTPDNFQSRRPNTSFCFLDIRSPGLGDTAMYLCATSRGGPGQGNGYTFGSGTRLTVV.

J is TRBJ1-1 and V is TRBV18; D remains ambiguous. Trimming took off 3 bases at V and 10 bases at J, with 30 bases between the two ends. The CDR3 runs to 18 residues. The germline gives CDR1 KGHSH, CDR2 LQKENI. CDR3 sequence reads: CASSPLPERAGFGLGAFF. For the CDR3, the DNA is TGTGCCAGCTCACCGCTACCCGAGCGAGCCGGATTTGGGTTAGGAGCTTTCTTT.

In this sample, this clone turned up a few times. The V gene is TRBV19, the J gene TRBJ1-1; D not certain. The CDR3 is 13 amino acids. Per the germline V gene, CDR1 is LNHDA and CDR2 is SQIVND (reference sequence). Trimming shortened V by 8 bases and J by 1 base, and 11 bases separated the two germline ends. CDR3 nucleotide sequence: TGTGCCAGTCAGTGGGCAGCGAACACTGAAGCTTTCTTT. This sequence encodes CASQWAANTEAFF.

Turning to this clone: This sample also contains other DNA sequences that code for the same CDR3. This chain joins TRBV6-5 and TRBJ2-1; weak D call: TRBD2 (5 bases). The CDR3 consists of 14 residues. Trimming removed 3 bases at V and 0 bases at J, with 6 bases between. Germline loops: CDR1 MNHEY, CDR2 SVGAGI. The CDR3 protein is CASSYGSSYNEQFF. The CDR3 DNA reads as TGTGCCAGCAGTTATGGGAGCTCCTACAATGAGCAGTTCTTC.

The rearrangement links TRBV9 to TRBJ2-1, with TRBD2 matching over 7 bases. With V trimmed by 0 bases and J by 5 bases, 5 bases remained unmatched. CDR1 is SGDLS, CDR2 YYNGEE, per germline. CDR3 size: 15 residues. The CDR3 loop is CASSVVASGNNEQFF. CDR3 DNA sequence: TGTGCCAGCAGCGTAGTGGCTAGCGGAAACAATGAGCAGTTCTTC.

The chain combines TRBV9 with TRBJ2-1; unclear D gene. The germline V gene encodes CDR1 SGDLS and CDR2 YYNGEE. The germline V and J ends were trimmed by 3 bases and 5 bases, with 12 bases remaining between them. The CDR3 has 14 amino acids. The CDR3 nucleotides read TGTGCCAGCAGCGCGAGAAACTCTAACAATGAGCAGTTCTTC. Residues: CASSARNSNNEQFF.

The chain combines TRBV11-2 with TRBJ2-1, with 7 positions matching TRBD2. The ends lost 2 bases at V and 8 bases at J; junction bases unmatched: 3. Looked up from germline, CDR1 is SGHAT and CDR2 is FQNNGV. CDR3 size: 13 residues. The CDR3 is CASSLQLAYEQFF. In nucleotides, the CDR3 is TGTGCCAGCAGCTTACAACTAGCGTATGAGCAGTTCTTC.

In this sample, this clone turned up a few times. The chain carries TRBV10-1 and TRBJ2-5; 8 bases fit TRBD1. The J call may not be correct, given that the DNA end is closer to TRBJ2-7. The germline gives CDR1 WNHNN, CDR2 SYGVQD (reference sequence). CDR3 length equals 19 residues. The CDR3 is CASSPSLGQGGTNSYEQYF. The DNA of the CDR3 is TGCGCCAGCAGTCCCTCTCTCGGACAGGGCGGGACAAATTCCTACGAGCAGTACTTC.

The rearrangement uses TRBV2 and TRBJ2-1; no reliable D call. CDR3 length: 12 residues. Per the germline V gene, CDR1 is SNHLY and CDR2 is FYNNEI. V was cut by 10 bases and J by 8 bases, with 15 bases left in between. The CDR3 coding sequence is TGTGCCACCTCGTTCCGCGGAGATGAGCAGTTCTTC. Translation gives CATSFRGDEQFF.

The genes are TRBV2 and TRBJ1-4; weak D call: TRBD1 (6 bases). CDR1 and CDR2 (germline): SNHLY, FYNNEI. The CDR3 is made up of 15 amino acids. Trimming cost V 5 bases and J 5 bases, with 15 bases left between them. The CDR3 region is CASSRNRARNEKLFF. CDR3 bases: TGTGCCAGCAGTCGTAACAGGGCTCGGAATGAAAAACTGTTTTTT.

The CDR3 bases are TGTGCCAGCAGCTTAATCGTTATTAATTCCTACGAGCAGTACTTC. Protein: CASSLIVINSYEQYF. This chain connects TRBV5-6 to TRBJ2-7; D is ambiguous. Trimming took 2 bases from V and 1 from J, leaving 13 bases between them. From germline, CDR1 is SGHDT and CDR2 YYEEEE. This CDR3 has 15 amino acids. Based on the CDR3 plus reference TRBV5-6 and TRBJ2-7, the full variable domain is DAGVTQSPTHLIKTRGQQVTLRCSPKSGHDTVSWYQQALGQGPQFIFQYYEEEERQRGNFPDRFSGHQFPNYSSELNVNALLLGDSALYLCASSLIVINSYEQYFGPGTRLTVT.

This clone was observed once. For the CDR3, the DNA is TGTGCCAGCAGTTACACCGGGACAGGGGTTTACAATGAGCAGTTCTTC. This codes for CASSYTGTGVYNEQFF. V is TRBV6-5 and J is TRBJ2-1, with 10 nucleotides matching TRBD1. The CDR3 extends over 16 amino acids. V shed 2 bases and J 4 bases; nucleotides not matched to a gene: 5. Germline V gene lookup returns CDR1 MNHEY and CDR2 SVGAGI.

This chain connects TRBV14 to TRBJ2-7, with 8 bases that match TRBD2. Trimming at V came to 4 bases and at J to 4 bases, leaving 6 bases not matched to a gene. Germline V gene lookup returns CDR1 SGHDN and CDR2 FVKESK. The CDR3 contains 14 residues. The CDR3 DNA reads TGTGCCAGCAGCCCGGGGGGGCCTAGGTACGAGCAGTACTTC. The encoded protein is CASSPGGPRYEQYF.

This chain links TRBV27 with TRBJ2-7, with D maybe TRBD1 (6 bases). Germline V gene data show CDR1 as MNHEY and CDR2 as SMNVEV (reference sequence). The V end was cut by 6 bases, the J end by 3 bases, with 18 bases between. This CDR3 spans 15 amino acids. The CDR3 sequence: CASSQMEGGGYEQYF. The DNA for the CDR3 is TGTGCCAGCAGCCAAATGGAAGGGGGTGGCTACGAGCAGTACTTC.